The 25 T cell receptor beta chains below were found in one sample sequenced in a study of blood T cells in healthy people across ages. Primers used in a second PCR of about 6 to 11 cycles were a sample-barcoded 5' primer and a J-beta primer mix. TCRdb reprocessed the 5' RACE reads via MiXCR and lists one record per CDR3 protein. The table has around 940,000 distinct CDR3 sequences, 51% seen once. The specimen sequenced was blood. Source of these receptors: a woman aged 60 to 75 in good health.

The chain has TRBV18 and TRBJ2-7, with a tentative D call TRBD2 (5 bases). The germline gives CDR1 KGHSH, CDR2 LQKENI. This CDR3 is built from 13 residues. V lost 5 bases and J lost 3, with 11 bases in between. DNA for the CDR3: TGTGCCAGCTCATTGCAGCGGAACTACGAGCAGTACTTC. Translation gives CASSLQRNYEQYF.

The CDR3 DNA reads as TGTGCCAGCAGCTCGCTAGCGGTGGTCAAAAACATTCAGTACTTC. It translates to CASSSLAVVKNIQYF. J is TRBJ2-4 and V is TRBV5-6, with 7 positions matching TRBD2. Germline V gene sequence: CDR1 SGHDT, CDR2 YYEEEE. The CDR3 consists of 15 residues. The trim removed 3 bases at V and 3 bases at J, leaving 6 bases unmatched.

This clonotype was recorded a few times. This sequence joins TRBV10-3 and TRBJ1-2; 8 bases agree with TRBD1. CDR1 and CDR2 from the germline V gene are ENHRY and SYGVKD. The CDR3 totals 13 residues. Trimming took 2 bases from V and 7 from J; bases not matched to a gene: 3. Written as DNA, the CDR3 is TGTGCCATCAGTGAGAGGACAGGGCTTGGCTACACCTTC. It encodes CAISERTGLGYTF.

The V and J genes are TRBV6-5 and TRBJ2-7; weak D call: TRBD1 (5 bases). TRBJ2-5 matches the DNA end more closely, so the J call is doubtful. Germline CDR1 MNHEY, CDR2 SVGAGI. The CDR3 consists of 15 residues. CDR3 in DNA: TGTGCCAGCAGTTACTCGAATGTGTGGGGCGGGACCCAGTACTTC. It encodes CASSYSNVWGGTQYF.

In DNA form, the CDR3 reads TGTGCCATCAGAGTAGCGGGAGGGCCTTACGAGCAGTACTTC. It encodes CAIRVAGGPYEQYF. This chain joins TRBV10-3 and TRBJ2-7; 11 bases align to TRBD2. There are 14 residues in the CDR3. After removal of 6 bases from V and 4 bases from J, the junction contained 5 bases not matched to a gene. In germline, CDR1 is ENHRY, CDR2 SYGVKD.

There are a few counts of this clonotype. The rearrangement links TRBV6-6 to TRBJ1-2; weak D call: TRBD1 (5 bases). The CDR3 has 13 amino acids. The germline V gene encodes CDR1 MNHNY and CDR2 SVGAGI (reference sequence). V was clipped by 4 bases and J by 8 bases, with 14 bases between them. As DNA, the CDR3 is TGTGCCAGCAGTTGGGACGGGCCAGAAGGCTACACCTTC. This translates into CASSWDGPEGYTF.

This clonotype was seen only a few times. This sequence joins TRBV29-1 and TRBJ2-7; the match to TRBD2 covers 14 bases. The CDR3 has 14 residues. Germline V gene lookup returns CDR1 SQVTM and CDR2 ANQGSEA. The V gene end was trimmed by 6 bases and the J gene end by 4 bases; junction bases not matched to a gene: 5. For the CDR3, the DNA is TGCAGCGTAGGGACTAGCGGGAGACAGTACGAGCAGTACTTC. Residues: CSVGTSGRQYEQYF.

DNA of the CDR3: TGTGCCAGCAGCTTAGCAGGGGTGGTCACTGAAGCTTTCTTT. This encodes CASSLAGVVTEAFF. This sequence joins TRBV7-2 and TRBJ1-1; the D gene is possibly TRBD1 (5 bases). The CDR3 extends over 14 amino acids. The V gene lost 0 bases and the J gene lost 4 bases, with 9 bases spanning the gap. The germline gives CDR1 SGHTA, CDR2 FQGNSA. The variable domain in full, with the rest retrieved from reference TRBV7-2 and TRBJ1-1, is GAGVSQSPSNKVTEKGKDVELRCDPISGHTALYWYRQSLGQGLEFLIYFQGNSAPDKSGLPSDRFSAERTGGSVSTLTIQRTQQEDSAVYLCASSLAGVVTEAFFGQGTRLTVV.

The count of this clonotype is one. The chain recombines TRBV6-2 or TRBV6-3 with TRBJ2-7; either TRBD1 or TRBD2 may supply D (5 bases each). The CDR3 is 13 amino acids. CDR1 and CDR2 from the germline V gene are MNHEY and SVGEGT. The germline V and J ends were trimmed by 6 bases and 5 bases, with 14 bases remaining between them. As DNA, the CDR3 is TGTGCCAGCAGGTTCCCTCTGGGGGACGAGCAGTACTTC. Its protein product is CASRFPLGDEQYF.

This clonotype was found a few times. The genes are TRBV6-1 and TRBJ2-7, with D perhaps TRBD1 (6 bases). TRBJ2-5 matches the DNA end more closely, so the J call is doubtful. The CDR3 covers 16 residues. CDR1 MNHNS and CDR2 SASEGT come from the germline V gene. In DNA, the CDR3 is TGTGCCAGCAGTGAAGCGCGACTCAGGGGTTATGAGACCCAGTACTTC. It encodes CASSEARLRGYETQYF.

The count of this clonotype is one. The CDR3 DNA sequence: TGCAGTGCTAGGATCGGGGAAAAACTGTTTTTT. Translation: CSARIGEKLFF. The genes are TRBV20-1 and TRBJ1-4; D remains unclear. Trimming removed 3 bases at V and 8 bases at J, with 7 bases between. Germline CDR1 and CDR2: DFQATT and SNEGSKA (reference sequence). CDR3 length equals 11 residues.

This chain connects TRBV21-1 to TRBJ2-1; no DNA check was done on the table's D call, TRBD1. TRBV21-1 is a listed pseudogene. CDR3 length: 14 amino acids. The DNA for the CDR3 is TGTGCCAGCCCCGCCGGCTGGGGGTTAAATGAGCAGTTCTTC. This codes for CASPAGWGLNEQFF.

This clonotype was seen only once. The V gene is TRBV28, the J gene TRBJ2-1, with 9 bases that match TRBD2. Germline V lookup: CDR1 MDHEN, CDR2 SYDVKM. The ends lost 1 base at V and 4 bases at J; junction bases unmatched: 11. The CDR3 contains 18 residues. CDR3 sequence: CASSLLLAGAYIYNEQFF. DNA for the CDR3: TGTGCCAGCAGTTTATTATTAGCGGGAGCCTATATTTACAATGAGCAGTTCTTC.

The rearrangement links TRBV10-3 to TRBJ2-3; D gene ambiguous. V lost 9 bases to trimming and J lost 1 base, with 14 bases between them. The CDR3 contains 14 residues. Per the germline V gene, CDR1 is ENHRY and CDR2 is SYGVKD. CDR3 nucleotide sequence: TGTGCCATGGGGTCAGGTCAGGGCACAGATACGCAGTATTTT. Its translation is CAMGSGQGTDTQYF.

A remark on this clonotype: It may be a read error: a sequence one base away is much more abundant. This sequence joins TRBV29-1 and TRBJ2-5; TRBD1 aligns across 7 bases. The CDR3 has 16 amino acids. Unmatched junction bases numbered 16, after V lost 4 bases and J lost 5 bases. The germline CDR1 and CDR2 sequences are SQVTM and ANQGSEA. The CDR3 nucleotides are TGCAGCGTTGGAGATCGGAGGACAGGAGAGGGCGAGACCCAGTACTTC. Protein product: CSVGDRRTGEGETQYF.

V gene TRBV6-6 combines with J gene TRBJ1-5; D is uncertain. V was clipped by 7 bases and J by 2 bases, with 12 bases between them. Germline V lookup: CDR1 MNHNY, CDR2 SVGAGI (reference sequence). The CDR3 runs 14 residues. CDR3 sequence (DNA): TGTGCCAGCACCTCAACACCGGGCAATCAGCCCCAGCATTTT. It yields the protein CASTSTPGNQPQHF.

This chain uses TRBV2 with TRBJ2-7; no definite D call. The CDR3 totals 12 residues. V lost 6 bases and J lost 3, with 9 bases in between. Germline CDR1 reads SNHLY; CDR2 reads FYNNEI. CDR3 sequence: CASRQARYEQYF. In DNA form, the CDR3 reads TGTGCCAGCAGGCAAGCGCGCTACGAGCAGTACTTC.

This clonotype was seen a few times. The chain recombines TRBV7-2 with TRBJ2-7, with a possible D match to TRBD1 (5 bases). The germline CDR1 and CDR2 sequences are SGHTA and FQGNSA. Trimming took 5 bases from V and 0 from J, leaving 14 bases between them. The CDR3 totals 15 residues. DNA of the CDR3: TGTGCCAGCAGCAAATACAGGCCGAGCTCCTACGAGCAGTACTTC. The encoded protein is CASSKYRPSSYEQYF.

J is TRBJ2-7 and V is TRBV10-3; perhaps TRBD1 as D (6 bases). The CDR3 sequence is 12 residues long. Deletions cut 4 bases from V and 10 bases from J, with 14 bases between. Germline CDR1 and CDR2: ENHRY and SYGVKD. The chain's CDR3 is CAISGEGVTQYF. The CDR3, as DNA: TGTGCCATCAGTGGAGAGGGGGTCACCCAGTACTTC.

The chain combines TRBV6-2 or TRBV6-3 with TRBJ2-3; 10 bases match TRBD2. Losses at the gene ends were 6 bases for V and 5 bases for J; bases not matched to a gene: 8. The CDR3 totals 15 residues. Germline V gene data show CDR1 as MNHEY and CDR2 as SVGEGT. The CDR3: CASRPAGGPGDTQYF. The CDR3 coding sequence is TGTGCCAGCAGGCCAGCGGGAGGGCCCGGAGATACGCAGTATTTT.

The chain links TRBV30 to TRBJ2-1, with D maybe TRBD1 (5 bases). V lost 4 bases, J lost 7 bases, and 11 bases lay in between. Per germline, CDR1 GTSNPN and CDR2 SVGIG (reference sequence). This CDR3 contains 12 residues. Here the CDR3 reads CAWKKGLNEQFF. The CDR3 region has the DNA TGTGCCTGGAAAAAGGGGTTGAATGAGCAGTTCTTC.

V gene TRBV5-1 combines with J gene TRBJ2-1; TRBD2 matches 9 bases. The germline V gene encodes CDR1 SGHRS and CDR2 YFSETQ. The CDR3 runs 16 residues. The trim removed 2 bases at V and 0 bases at J, leaving 3 bases unmatched. The CDR3 DNA is TGCGCCAGCAGCTTTGCGGGAGGGAGCTCCTACAATGAGCAGTTCTTC. Translation gives CASSFAGGSSYNEQFF.

There are a few counts of this clonotype. This rearrangement joins TRBV11-1 to TRBJ2-3, with no clear D. The CDR3 totals 11 residues. Germline CDR1 SGHAT, CDR2 FQDESV (reference sequence). V shed 8 bases and J shed 4 bases, with 7 bases lying between them. The DNA of the CDR3 is TGTGCCAGCGGAGAGGCAGATACGCAGTATTTT. Residues: CASGEADTQYF.

This clonotype was found a few times. The chain is built from TRBV28 and TRBJ1-4; a possible D gene is TRBD1 (5 bases). Germline V gives CDR1 MDHEN, CDR2 SYDVKM. The germline V and J ends were trimmed by 5 bases and 8 bases, with 15 bases remaining between them. This CDR3 spans 14 amino acids. The CDR3 reads CASSIPGRVEKLFF. CDR3 DNA: TGTGCCAGCAGTATCCCGGGACGGGTGGAAAAACTGTTTTTT.

This sequence joins TRBV7-6 and TRBJ2-2; TRBD1 might be the D (6 bases). The V gene lost 2 bases and the J gene lost 7 bases, with 14 bases spanning the gap. The CDR3 spans 15 residues. Germline CDR1 SGHVS, CDR2 FNYEAQ. CDR3 nucleotide sequence: TGTGCCAGCAGCTTACAGGGGCAAACAAGCGGGGAGCTGTTTTTT. Residues: CASSLQGQTSGELFF.